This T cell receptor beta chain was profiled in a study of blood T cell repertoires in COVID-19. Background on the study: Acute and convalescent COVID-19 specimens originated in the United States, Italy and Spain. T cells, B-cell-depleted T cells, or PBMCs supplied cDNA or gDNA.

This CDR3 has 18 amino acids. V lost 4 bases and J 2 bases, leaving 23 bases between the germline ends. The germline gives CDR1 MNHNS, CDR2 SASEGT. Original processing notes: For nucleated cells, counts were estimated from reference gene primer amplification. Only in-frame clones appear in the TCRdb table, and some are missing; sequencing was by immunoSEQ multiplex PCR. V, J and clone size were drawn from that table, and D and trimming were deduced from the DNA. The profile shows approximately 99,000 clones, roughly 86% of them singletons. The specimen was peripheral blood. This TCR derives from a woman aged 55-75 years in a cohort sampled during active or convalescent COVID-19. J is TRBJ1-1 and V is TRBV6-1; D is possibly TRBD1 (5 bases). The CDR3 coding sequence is TGTGCCAGCAGTGTTGGGCAGGGCGCAAAATTTAAAAACACTGAAGCTTTCTTT. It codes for CASSVGQGAKFKNTEAFF.